This entry lists 27 T cell receptor beta chains sequenced from one sample in a study of blood T cell repertoires in COVID-19. Profiling relied on immunoSEQ multiplex PCR, and the TCRdb table lists in-frame clones only, not all of them. The profile shows under 150,000 clones, roughly 84% of them singletons. Sequencing used peripheral blood. The receptors originated from a woman in her 70s who had recovered from COVID-19.

This clone was observed a handful of times. This chain uses TRBV11-2 with TRBJ2-7; TRBD1 is a possible D gene (6 bases). Per germline, CDR1 SGHAT and CDR2 FQNNGV. Trimming took 5 bases from V and 0 from J, leaving 11 bases between them. This CDR3 comprises 14 residues. The CDR3 region has the DNA TGTGCCAGCAGCCGAGACAGGCACTCCTACGAGCAGTACTTC. Protein sequence: CASSRDRHSYEQYF.

The chain carries TRBV4-3 and TRBJ1-2; D ambiguous. The germline gives CDR1 LGHNA, CDR2 YSLEER. CDR3 size: 12 residues. With 2 bases removed from V and 1 base from J, the gap between germline ends came to 2 bases. CDR3 amino acids: CASSQHNYGYTF. CDR3 DNA: TGCGCCAGCAGCCAACATAACTATGGCTACACCTTC.

V and J are TRBV19 and TRBJ2-6, with a tentative D call TRBD1 (5 bases). The CDR3 is 12 residues long. V was shortened by 3 bases and J by 13 bases, with 10 bases between the two germline ends. From germline, CDR1 is LNHDA and CDR2 SQIVND (reference sequence). The CDR3 DNA reads as TGTGCCAGTAGTATTGACAGCCTTGTCCTGACTTTC. This translates into CASSIDSLVLTF.

This sequence joins TRBV3-1 (or the pseudogene TRBV3-2) and TRBJ2-5, with a weak D call TRBD2 (5 bases). Germline CDR1 LGHDT, CDR2 YNNKEL (reference sequence). This CDR3 has 13 residues. The V and J ends lost 4 bases and 2 bases respectively, with 8 bases between them. For the CDR3, the DNA is TGTGCCAGCAGCCGTAGAGGGCAAGAGACCCAGTACTTC. This translates into CASSRRGQETQYF.

The gene calls are TRBV5-5 and TRBJ1-2; TRBD1 matches 10 bases. The V segment lost 0 bases and the J segment 3 bases; nucleotides outside the gene matches: 5. The CDR3 extends over 16 amino acids. Germline CDR1 SGHKS, CDR2 YYEKEE (reference sequence). CDR3 sequence reads: CASSLGQGARDYGYTF. In DNA, the CDR3 is TGTGCCAGCAGCTTGGGACAGGGGGCGAGAGACTATGGCTACACCTTC.

This chain joins TRBV7-6 and TRBJ2-7; 10 positions agree with TRBD1. Trimming removed 1 base from V and 3 bases from J; junction bases left unmatched: 6. The CDR3 extends over 16 amino acids. Germline CDR1 reads SGHVS; CDR2 reads FNYEAQ. The CDR3 spells CASSLDGTGARYEQYF. Written as DNA, the CDR3 is TGTGCCAGCAGCTTAGATGGGACAGGGGCTCGCTACGAGCAGTACTTC.

The chain has TRBV5-1 and TRBJ2-2; 7 bases fit TRBD2. Per the germline V gene, CDR1 is SGHRS and CDR2 is YFSETQ. The CDR3 spans 13 residues. The ends lost 7 bases at V and 7 bases at J; junction bases unmatched: 7. The chain's CDR3 is CASSTGRDGELFF. CDR3 DNA sequence: TGCGCCAGCTCAACTGGGAGGGACGGGGAGCTGTTTTTT. Looking up the rest from reference TRBV5-1 and TRBJ2-2 gives the full variable domain: KAGVTQTPRYLIKTRGQQVTLSCSPISGHRSVSWYQQTPGQGLQFLFEYFSETQRNKGNFPGRFSGRQFSNSRSEMNVSTLELGDSALYLCASSTGRDGELFFGEGSRLTVL.

The chain joins TRBV7-2 to TRBJ1-5; D is unresolved. Germline CDR1 reads SGHTA; CDR2 reads FQGNSA. V lost 5 bases and J lost 2, with 16 bases in between. CDR3 size: 16 residues. This chain's CDR3 is CASSPMAGSGNQPQHF. CDR3 bases: TGTGCCAGCAGCCCCATGGCGGGCAGTGGCAATCAGCCCCAGCATTTT.

This rearrangement joins TRBV5-4 to TRBJ2-7; D not certain. V lost 0 bases and J 5 bases, leaving 9 bases between the germline ends. Germline values: CDR1 SGHNT, CDR2 YYREEE (reference sequence). The CDR3 spans 13 residues. The CDR3: CASSLAPPHEQYF. CDR3 in DNA: TGTGCCAGCAGCTTGGCCCCTCCCCACGAGCAGTACTTC.

This clone was seen only a few times. The genes are TRBV13 and TRBJ2-7; 11 nucleotides align to TRBD2. CDR1 is PRHDT, CDR2 FYEKMQ, per germline (reference sequence). The CDR3 has 15 residues. The trim removed 4 bases at V and 7 bases at J, leaving 9 bases unmatched. The CDR3 sequence is CASSSETSGIGEQYF. The DNA for the CDR3 is TGTGCCAGCAGCTCCGAGACTAGCGGGATAGGGGAGCAGTACTTC.

The gene calls are TRBV7-9 and TRBJ1-1, with unresolved D. The CDR3 is made up of 15 amino acids. CDR1 is SEHNR, CDR2 FQNEAQ, per germline (reference sequence). V dropped 4 bases and J dropped 1 base, with 13 bases sitting between them. The CDR3 loop reads CASSSPEARNTEAFF. CDR3 DNA sequence: TGTGCCAGCAGCTCCCCTGAGGCGAGGAACACTGAAGCTTTCTTT.

The chain recombines TRBV28 with TRBJ2-2; TRBD2 is a possible D gene (6 bases). Germline values: CDR1 MDHEN, CDR2 SYDVKM. There are 15 residues in the CDR3. V was trimmed by 6 bases and J by 4 bases, leaving 15 bases between them. The CDR3 region is CASREGGVGTGELFF. The CDR3 bases are TGTGCCAGCAGGGAGGGTGGAGTTGGCACCGGGGAGCTGTTTTTT.

Written as DNA, the CDR3 is TGTGCCAGGGACAGGGGCACAGATACGCAGTATTTT. Translating it yields CARDRGTDTQYF. The J gene is TRBJ2-3, the V gene TRBV2, with TRBD1 identical over 8 bases. Per germline, CDR1 SNHLY and CDR2 FYNNEI. V lost 9 bases and J lost 1; bases outside the gene matches: 0. The CDR3 has 12 amino acids.

V and J are TRBV7-3 and TRBJ2-1; TRBD2 matches at 7 bases. V dropped 4 bases and J dropped 10; count of bases not matched to a gene: 4. This CDR3 is built from 12 residues. CDR1 is SGHTA and CDR2 is FQGTGA in the germline V gene. CDR3 DNA: TGTGCCAGCAGCTCCACGGGAGGCGAGCAGTTCTTC. It specifies CASSSTGGEQFF.

The chain uses TRBV5-6 and TRBJ1-1, with 10 bases aligning to TRBD1. From germline, CDR1 is SGHDT and CDR2 YYEEEE. With 4 bases clipped from V and 4 bases from J, the junction kept 7 bases outside the gene matches. The CDR3 runs 15 residues. The CDR3 region is CASSEIRTGGTEAFF. The DNA for the CDR3 is TGTGCCAGCAGCGAAATAAGGACAGGGGGCACTGAAGCTTTCTTT.

The V call is TRBV24-1, the J call TRBJ2-5, with 8 bases aligning to TRBD1. CDR1 KGHDR and CDR2 SFDVKD come from the germline V gene. The CDR3 runs 15 residues. The trim removed 5 bases at V and 4 bases at J, leaving 8 bases unmatched. The CDR3 loop reads CATSGSIQGGETQYF. The CDR3 DNA reads as TGTGCCACCAGTGGAAGCATACAGGGGGGAGAGACCCAGTACTTC.

This clone showed up just once. The chain uses TRBV12-5 and TRBJ2-1; D uncertain. The CDR3 runs to 12 residues. Trimming left V 0 bases short and J 8 bases short, with 5 bases between. Germline lookup yields CDR1 LGHNT and CDR2 FRNRAP. The CDR3 loop is CASGLVLDEQFF. CDR3 bases: TGTGCTAGTGGTTTGGTTCTAGATGAGCAGTTCTTC. The whole variable domain, filled in from reference TRBV12-5 and TRBJ2-1, reads DARVTQTPRHKVTEMGQEVTMRCQPILGHNTVFWYRQTMMQGLELLAYFRNRAPLDDSGMPKDRFSAEMPDATLATLKIQPSEPRDSAVYFCASGLVLDEQFFGPGTRLTVL.

This chain joins TRBV9 and TRBJ2-1; TRBD1 agrees at 9 bases. The ends lost 5 bases at V and 2 bases at J; junction bases unmatched: 5. Germline V gene data show CDR1 as SGDLS and CDR2 as YYNGEE. There are 15 residues in the CDR3. The CDR3 here is CASSSDRGAYNEQFF. The CDR3 DNA reads as TGTGCCAGCAGTTCCGACAGGGGGGCCTACAATGAGCAGTTCTTC. Full variable domain (rest looked up from reference TRBV9 and TRBJ2-1): DSGVTQTPKHLITATGQRVTLRCSPRSGDLSVYWYQQSLDQGLQFLIQYYNGEERAKGNILERFSAQQFPDLHSELNLSSLELGDSALYFCASSSDRGAYNEQFFGPGTRLTVL.

J is TRBJ2-3 and V is TRBV5-1; D may be TRBD2 (6 bases). The CDR3 loop spans 16 amino acids. Germline CDR1 reads SGHRS; CDR2 reads YFSETQ. The germline V and J ends were trimmed by 0 bases and 0 bases, with 11 bases remaining between them. The CDR3 sequence: CASSLGSGPSTDTQYF. The CDR3 DNA follows: TGCGCCAGCAGCTTGGGTAGCGGCCCTAGCACAGATACGCAGTATTTT.

V and J are TRBV28 and TRBJ1-2; D is ambiguous. Germline assignment: CDR1 MDHEN and CDR2 SYDVKM. The CDR3 spans 15 residues. The germline V and J ends were trimmed by 3 bases and 3 bases, with 14 bases remaining between them. The CDR3 DNA is TGTGCCAGCAGTTTTGGGTGGAGGAAAGACTATGGCTACACCTTC. This encodes CASSFGWRKDYGYTF.

The genes are TRBV24-1 and TRBJ1-4; TRBD1 matches at 7 bases. The germline gives CDR1 KGHDR, CDR2 SFDVKD. The CDR3 length is 15 residues. The junction had 7 bases not matched to a gene; V was cut back by 2 bases and J by 8 bases. The CDR3 protein is CATSDSQGSGEKLFF. The CDR3 nucleotides are TGTGCCACCAGTGATTCACAGGGGTCAGGGGAAAAACTGTTTTTT.

The genes are TRBV4-3 and TRBJ1-4, with D unresolved. Germline V CDR1 and CDR2: LGHNA, YSLEER. The CDR3 sequence is 15 residues long. Trimming removed 3 bases from V and 7 bases from J, with 15 bases in between. CDR3 region: CASSQVFSAGEKLFF. In DNA form, the CDR3 reads TGCGCCAGCAGCCAGGTCTTCTCCGCGGGTGAAAAACTGTTTTTT.

The chain carries TRBV28 and TRBJ2-1, with TRBD2 matching 7 bases. The CDR3 length is 15 residues. The J segment lost 8 bases and the V segment lost 2 bases, leaving 9 bases of the junction unmatched. Germline V gene sequence: CDR1 MDHEN, CDR2 SYDVKM. For the CDR3, the DNA is TGTGCCAGCAGTTTAGAGCGGGGCCCCTTGGATGAGCAGTTCTTC. It yields the protein CASSLERGPLDEQFF.

This sequence joins TRBV9 and TRBJ2-1; D is ambiguous. Germline CDR1 SGDLS, CDR2 YYNGEE. V was shortened by 3 bases and J by 3 bases, with 10 bases between the two germline ends. The CDR3 has 14 residues. In nucleotides, the CDR3 is TGTGCCAGCAGCGCACTCCCTCTCTACAATGAGCAGTTCTTC. This encodes CASSALPLYNEQFF.

The chain combines TRBV19 with TRBJ2-7; no clear D. Germline CDR1 LNHDA, CDR2 SQIVND (reference sequence). The CDR3 is 12 residues long. Trimming removed 7 bases from V and 7 bases from J, with 14 bases in between. CDR3 in amino acids: CASTSGAREQYF. Written as DNA, the CDR3 is TGTGCCAGTACCTCAGGTGCCCGGGAGCAGTACTTC.

V usage is TRBV7-8 and J usage is TRBJ1-1, with D possibly TRBD1 on 5 matching bases. Germline CDR1 reads SGHVS; CDR2 reads FQNEAQ. V lost 2 bases, J lost 4 bases, and 11 bases lay in between. The CDR3 covers 14 residues. The CDR3 DNA reads as TGTGCCAGCAGCTTACGGGCAGGGATCACTGAAGCTTTCTTT. It specifies CASSLRAGITEAFF. Filled out from reference TRBV7-8 and TRBJ1-1, the complete variable domain reads GAGVSQSPRYKVAKRGQDVALRCDPISGHVSLFWYQQALGQGPEFLTYFQNEAQLDKSGLPSDRFFAERPEGSVSTLKIQRTQQEDSAVYLCASSLRAGITEAFFGQGTRLTVV.

The rearrangement joins TRBV5-1 to TRBJ2-1; a possible D gene is TRBD2 (6 bases). V lost 2 bases to trimming and J lost 7 bases, with 10 bases between them. The CDR3 consists of 13 residues. Germline CDR1 is SGHRS and CDR2 is YFSETQ. CDR3 in amino acids: CASSFGGRNEQFF. For the CDR3, the DNA is TGCGCCAGCAGCTTCGGGGGTCGAAATGAGCAGTTCTTC.